Listed here is a single T cell receptor beta chain. The antigen remains unidentified. There are 13 residues in the CDR3. V was shortened by 1 base and J by 8 bases, with 9 bases between the two germline ends. Germline V gives CDR1 KGHSH, CDR2 LQKENI. The sample belongs to a study of T cell responses to AZD1222 COVID-19 vaccine. General study results and limits: Reportedly, close to half of spike-specific TCRs are directed against unmutated variant regions. The study found vaccine-associated CD4 TCRs spanning spike, dominant at 160-218 and 743-854. Rises in breadth and depth of Spike-specific TCRs came after two AZD1222 doses.

Sequencing was performed with immunoSEQ multiplex PCR; in TCRdb, only in-frame clones are kept and a portion is missing. The sample has more than 150,000 clones, approximately 90% seen once. The sample was peripheral blood, taken 28 days after the second AZD1222 dose. This receptor was obtained from an adult who received the AZD1222 COVID-19 vaccine. The gene calls are TRBV18 and TRBJ2-1; D is possibly TRBD2 (6 bases). The CDR3 spells CASSPRLGDEQFF. The CDR3 bases are TGTGCCAGCTCACCACGACTAGGGGATGAGCAGTTCTTC.